This record looks at one T cell receptor beta chain sequence and its context. The antigen is not known. Researchers prepared the TCRbeta library using unique molecular identifiers, the study reports. Each CDR3 protein gets one entry after TCRdb re-called the PCR reads with MiXCR. The sample yields roughly 420,000 distinct CDR3 sequences, around 15% seen once. The sample is drawn from a study of T-cell reconstitution after alpha-beta-depleted transplantation in children. Germline V gene sequence: CDR1 MDHEN, CDR2 SYDVKM. This CDR3 comprises 15 residues. The junction had 9 bases not matched to a gene; V was cut back by 3 bases and J by 5 bases. Findings and caveats of the study: The main origin of T-cell counts and diversity one year after transplant was newly produced T cells.

This material consisted of PBMCs, mostly from graft donor cells, taken 360 days after TCRalphabeta/CD19-depleted stem cell transplant. This rearrangement joins TRBV28 to TRBJ2-7; 8 bases fit TRBD2. The clonotype comes from a boy younger than two who had a stem cell transplant for Wiskott-Aldrich syndrome, so the T cells may come from the graft donor. This chain's CDR3 is CASSFRRGGFHEQYF. CDR3 DNA sequence: TGTGCCAGCAGTTTTCGCCGCGGGGGGTTCCACGAGCAGTACTTC. Combining the CDR3 with reference TRBV28 and TRBJ2-7 gives the whole variable domain DVKVTQSSRYLVKRTGEKVFLECVQDMDHENMFWYRQDPGLGLRLIYFSYDVKMKEKGDIPEGYSVSREKKERFSLILESASTNQTSMYLCASSFRRGGFHEQYFGPGTRLTVT.